Sequencing of this T cell receptor (beta chain) was carried out in a study of blood T cell repertoires in COVID-19. Study details: From T cells, B-cell-depleted T cells, or PBMCs came the material, which was cDNA or gDNA.

This clone was counted a single time. Ages ranged from about 18 to 100 years, with residence in around 24 US areas. Clinical history reported by participants formed the basis on which cohorts were assigned. The CDR3 consists of 12 residues. V dropped 2 bases and J dropped 10 bases, with 11 bases sitting between them. CDR1 and CDR2 (germline): PRHDT, FYEKMQ (reference sequence). Original analysis: Reference gene primer amplification gave estimated nucleated cell counts. Measured with immunoSEQ multiplex PCR; TCRdb has only the in-frame clones, and not every one. The DNA gave D and trimming, while V, J and clone size come from that table. This table holds some 180,000 clones, 70% to 90% found once.

This sequence originates from a woman in her thirties or forties in a cohort exposed to, infected with or recovered from COVID-19 (not recorded which). The gene calls are TRBV13 and TRBJ1-2; D may be TRBD1 (6 bases). Source material: PBMCs or T cells enriched from blood (not recorded which). This CDR3 reads CASSLWDTSYTF. The CDR3 DNA reads TGTGCCAGCAGCTTATGGGACACTTCCTACACCTTC.